The TCR beta chain described here comes from a study of blood T cell repertoires in COVID-19. Study information: Samples of COVID-19 (acute and convalescent) were obtained from the United States, Italy and Spain. T cells, B-cell-depleted T cells, or PBMCs supplied cDNA or gDNA.

Per the original data handling: Amplifying reference gene primers gave estimates of nucleated cell counts. The method was immunoSEQ multiplex PCR; TCRdb's version includes in-frame clones alone and lacks a portion of them. The V and J calls and clone size come from that table; D and trimming were worked out from the DNA. The data contain approximately 310,000 clones, 70% to 90% of them seen just once; the ten biggest clones take up around 8%. The CDR3 is 14 residues long. J lost 5 bases, V lost 5 bases, and 5 bases had no gene match. Germline CDR1 MDHEN, CDR2 SYDVKM. Sequenced material: peripheral blood. This TCR derives from a woman aged 45 to 65 who had recovered from COVID-19. The chain joins TRBV28 to TRBJ2-5, with TRBD2 matching over 10 bases. CDR3 residues: CASSPGLAAETQYF. CDR3 nucleotides: TGTGCCAGCAGTCCCGGACTAGCGGCCGAGACCCAGTACTTC.